This T cell receptor (beta chain) was observed in a study of CD8 T cells in Susac syndrome. J lost 6 bases, V lost 6 bases, and 0 bases had no gene match. The CDR3 spans 10 residues. CDR1 and CDR2 from the germline V gene are SQVTM and ANQGSEA. A quantity of about 0.5 to 1 ug RNA underwent reverse transcription using random hexamers. TCRdb itself ran the immunoSEQ multiplex PCR reads through MiXCR, one entry per CDR3 protein. Counted here are roughly 170,000 distinct CDR3 sequences, 85% to 95% occurring once; the ten biggest clones make up 0.09% to 0.1%. The specimen was CD4+ T cells from PBMCs. The sequence derives from a human donor with multiple sclerosis. The chain recombines TRBV29-1 with TRBJ2-3, with 7 bases lining up with TRBD2. CDR3 bases: TGCAGCGTCGGGGGGGATACGCAGTATTTT. Translation gives CSVGGDTQYF.